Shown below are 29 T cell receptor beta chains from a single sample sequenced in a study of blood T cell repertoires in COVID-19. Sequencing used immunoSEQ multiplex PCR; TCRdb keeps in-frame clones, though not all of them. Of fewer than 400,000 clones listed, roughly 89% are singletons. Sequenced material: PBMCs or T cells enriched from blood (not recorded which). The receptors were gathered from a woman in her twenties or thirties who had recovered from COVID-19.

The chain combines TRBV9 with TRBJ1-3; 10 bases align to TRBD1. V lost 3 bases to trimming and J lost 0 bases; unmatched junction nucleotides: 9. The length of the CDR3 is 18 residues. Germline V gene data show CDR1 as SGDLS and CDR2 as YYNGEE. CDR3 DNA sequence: TGTGCCAGCAGCGACAGACAGGGGGCAGGGTCCTCTGGAAACACCATATATTTT. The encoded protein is CASSDRQGAGSSGNTIYF. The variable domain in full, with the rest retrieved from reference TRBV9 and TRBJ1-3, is DSGVTQTPKHLITATGQRVTLRCSPRSGDLSVYWYQQSLDQGLQFLIQYYNGEERAKGNILERFSAQQFPDLHSELNLSSLELGDSALYFCASSDRQGAGSSGNTIYFGEGSWLTVV.

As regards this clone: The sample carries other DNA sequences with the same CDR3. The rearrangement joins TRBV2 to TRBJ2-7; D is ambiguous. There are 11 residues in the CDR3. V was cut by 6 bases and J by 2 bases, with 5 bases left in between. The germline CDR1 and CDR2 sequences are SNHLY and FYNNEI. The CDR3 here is CASRATYEQYF. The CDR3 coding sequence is TGTGCCAGCAGGGCAACCTACGAGCAGTACTTC.

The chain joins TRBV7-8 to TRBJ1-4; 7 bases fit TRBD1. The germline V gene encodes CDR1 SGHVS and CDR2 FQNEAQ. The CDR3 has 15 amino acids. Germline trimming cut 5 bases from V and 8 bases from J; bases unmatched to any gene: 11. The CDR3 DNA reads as TGTGCCAGCAGCCAGGACAGGCAGAGTGGGGAAAAACTGTTTTTT. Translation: CASSQDRQSGEKLFF.

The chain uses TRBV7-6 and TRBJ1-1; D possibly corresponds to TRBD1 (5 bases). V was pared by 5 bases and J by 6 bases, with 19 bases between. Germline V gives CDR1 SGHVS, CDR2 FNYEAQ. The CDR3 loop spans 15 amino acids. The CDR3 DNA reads TGTGCCAGCAGCCCCAGGGCAGGGAAGGCCGCTGAAGCTTTCTTT. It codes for CASSPRAGKAAEAFF.

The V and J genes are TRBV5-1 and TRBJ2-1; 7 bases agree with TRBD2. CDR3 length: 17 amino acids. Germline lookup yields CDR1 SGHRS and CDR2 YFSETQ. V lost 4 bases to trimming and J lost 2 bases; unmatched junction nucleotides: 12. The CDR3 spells CASSRTSGGRPYNEQFF. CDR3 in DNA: TGCGCCAGCAGCCGGACCAGTGGCGGGAGACCCTACAATGAGCAGTTCTTC.

The CDR3: CAISGTGGNQPQHF. For the CDR3, the DNA is TGTGCCATCAGTGGGACAGGGGGCAATCAGCCCCAGCATTTT. J is TRBJ1-5 and V is TRBV10-3, with 9 bases identical to TRBD1. J gave up 2 bases and V 4 bases, and 0 bases lay outside the gene matches. This CDR3 has 14 residues. The V gene's germline CDR1 is ENHRY and CDR2 SYGVKD.

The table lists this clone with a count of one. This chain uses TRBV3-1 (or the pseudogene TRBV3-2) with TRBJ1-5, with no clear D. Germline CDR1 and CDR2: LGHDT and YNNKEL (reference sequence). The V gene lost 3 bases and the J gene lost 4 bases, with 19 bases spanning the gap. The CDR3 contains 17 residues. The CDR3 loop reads CASSQERRATKNQPQHF. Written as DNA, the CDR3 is TGTGCCAGCAGCCAGGAGAGGAGGGCCACTAAGAATCAGCCCCAGCATTTT.

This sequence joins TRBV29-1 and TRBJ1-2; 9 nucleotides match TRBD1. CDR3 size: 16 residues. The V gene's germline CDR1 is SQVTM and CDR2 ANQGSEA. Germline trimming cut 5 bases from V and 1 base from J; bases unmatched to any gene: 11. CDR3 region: CSVLGQPGQGNYGYTF. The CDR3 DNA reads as TGCAGCGTTCTGGGGCAGCCGGGACAGGGTAACTATGGCTACACCTTC.

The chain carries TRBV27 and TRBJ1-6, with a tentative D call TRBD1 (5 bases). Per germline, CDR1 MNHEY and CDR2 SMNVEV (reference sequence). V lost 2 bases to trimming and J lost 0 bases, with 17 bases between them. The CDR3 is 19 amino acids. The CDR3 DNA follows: TGTGCCAGCAGTTTAGGCCAGGGTATGAAGAGCTCCTATAATTCACCCCTCCACTTT. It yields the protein CASSLGQGMKSSYNSPLHF.

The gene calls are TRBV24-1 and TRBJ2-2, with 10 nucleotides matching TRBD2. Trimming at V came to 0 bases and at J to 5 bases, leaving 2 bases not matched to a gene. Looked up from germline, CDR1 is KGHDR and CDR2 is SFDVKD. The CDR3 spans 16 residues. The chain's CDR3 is CATSDLEREGTGELFF. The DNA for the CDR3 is TGTGCCACCAGTGATTTGGAGCGGGAGGGGACCGGGGAGCTGTTTTTT.

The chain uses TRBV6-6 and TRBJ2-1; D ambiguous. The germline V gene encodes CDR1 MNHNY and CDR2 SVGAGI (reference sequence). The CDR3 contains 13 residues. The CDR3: CASCISPHNEQFF. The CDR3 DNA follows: TGTGCTAGCTGTATTAGTCCCCACAATGAGCAGTTCTTC.

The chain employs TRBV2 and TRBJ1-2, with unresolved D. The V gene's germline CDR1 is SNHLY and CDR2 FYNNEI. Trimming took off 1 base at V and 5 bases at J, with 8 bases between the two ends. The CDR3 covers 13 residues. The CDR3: CASSEGAAYGYTF. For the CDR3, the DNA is TGTGCCAGCAGTGAAGGGGCAGCTTATGGCTACACCTTC. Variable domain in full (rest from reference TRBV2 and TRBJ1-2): EPEVTQTPSHQVTQMGQEVILRCVPISNHLYFYWYRQILGQKVEFLVSFYNNEISEKSEIFDDQFSVERPDGSNFTLKIRSTKLEDSAMYFCASSEGAAYGYTFGSGTRLTVV.

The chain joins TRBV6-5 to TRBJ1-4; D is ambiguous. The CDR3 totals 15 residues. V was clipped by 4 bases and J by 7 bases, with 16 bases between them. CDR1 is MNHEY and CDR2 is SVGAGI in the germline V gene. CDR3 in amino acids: CASSFSGLRGEKLFF. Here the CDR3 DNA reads TGTGCCAGCAGTTTCTCCGGGCTTCGGGGTGAAAAACTGTTTTTT.

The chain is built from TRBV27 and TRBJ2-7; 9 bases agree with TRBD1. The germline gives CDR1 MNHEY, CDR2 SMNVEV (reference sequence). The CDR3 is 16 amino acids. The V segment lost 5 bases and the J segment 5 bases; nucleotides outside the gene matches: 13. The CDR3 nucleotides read TGTGCCAGCAGTCCCTGGGGACAGGGTGATTTCCACGAGCAGTACTTC. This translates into CASSPWGQGDFHEQYF.

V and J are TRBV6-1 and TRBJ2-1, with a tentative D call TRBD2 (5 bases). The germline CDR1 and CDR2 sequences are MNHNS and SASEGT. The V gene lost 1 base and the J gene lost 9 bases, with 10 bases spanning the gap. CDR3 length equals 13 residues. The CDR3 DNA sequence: TGTGCCAGCAGTGAAGTCGGGGTAACTGAGCAGTTCTTC. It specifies CASSEVGVTEQFF.

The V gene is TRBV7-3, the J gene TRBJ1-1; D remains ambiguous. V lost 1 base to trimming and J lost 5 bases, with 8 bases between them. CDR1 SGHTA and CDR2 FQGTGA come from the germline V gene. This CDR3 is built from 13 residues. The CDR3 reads CASSLMERTEAFF. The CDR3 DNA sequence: TGTGCCAGCAGCTTAATGGAGAGGACTGAAGCTTTCTTT. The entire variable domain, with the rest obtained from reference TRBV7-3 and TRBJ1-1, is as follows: GAGVSQTPSNKVTEKGKYVELRCDPISGHTALYWYRQSLGQGPEFLIYFQGTGAADDSGLPNDRFFAVRPEGSVSTLKIQRTERGDSAVYLCASSLMERTEAFFGQGTRLTVV.

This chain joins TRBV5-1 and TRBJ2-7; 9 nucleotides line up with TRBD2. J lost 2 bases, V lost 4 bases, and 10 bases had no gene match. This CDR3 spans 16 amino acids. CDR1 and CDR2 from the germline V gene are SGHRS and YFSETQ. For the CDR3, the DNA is TGCGCCAGCAGCCCATCGCTGGGCGGGGGGGCCTACGAGCAGTACTTC. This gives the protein CASSPSLGGGAYEQYF.

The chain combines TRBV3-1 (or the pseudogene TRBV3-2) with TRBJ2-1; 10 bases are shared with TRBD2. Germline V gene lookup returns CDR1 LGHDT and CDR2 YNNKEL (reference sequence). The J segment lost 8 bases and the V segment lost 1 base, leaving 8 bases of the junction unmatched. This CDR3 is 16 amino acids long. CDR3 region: CASSQVPLAGVHEQFF. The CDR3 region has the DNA TGTGCCAGCAGCCAAGTACCCCTAGCGGGGGTCCATGAGCAGTTCTTC.

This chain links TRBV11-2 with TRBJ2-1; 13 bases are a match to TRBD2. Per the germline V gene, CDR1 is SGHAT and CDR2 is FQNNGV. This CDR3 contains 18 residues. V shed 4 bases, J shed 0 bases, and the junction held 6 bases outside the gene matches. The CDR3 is CASSSRTSGRGSYNEQFF. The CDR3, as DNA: TGTGCCAGCAGCTCCAGGACTAGCGGGAGAGGCTCCTACAATGAGCAGTTCTTC.

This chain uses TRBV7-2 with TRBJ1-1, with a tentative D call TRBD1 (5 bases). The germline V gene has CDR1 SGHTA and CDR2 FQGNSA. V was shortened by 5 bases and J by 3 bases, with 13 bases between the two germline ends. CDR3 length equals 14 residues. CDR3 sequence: CASSASGLHTEAFF. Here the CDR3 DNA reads TGTGCCAGCAGCGCCTCAGGGTTGCACACTGAAGCTTTCTTT.

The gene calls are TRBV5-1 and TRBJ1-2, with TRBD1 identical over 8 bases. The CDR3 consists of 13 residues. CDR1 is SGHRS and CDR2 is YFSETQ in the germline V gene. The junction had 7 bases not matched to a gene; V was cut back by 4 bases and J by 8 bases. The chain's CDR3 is CASSMDRVVGYTF. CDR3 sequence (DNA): TGCGCCAGCAGCATGGACAGGGTGGTCGGCTACACCTTC.

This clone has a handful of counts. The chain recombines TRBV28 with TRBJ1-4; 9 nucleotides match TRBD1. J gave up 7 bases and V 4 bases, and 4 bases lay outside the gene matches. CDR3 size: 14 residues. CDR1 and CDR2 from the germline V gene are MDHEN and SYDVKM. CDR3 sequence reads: CASSSGQGFEKLFF. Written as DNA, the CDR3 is TGTGCCAGCAGTTCGGGACAGGGATTTGAAAAACTGTTTTTT.

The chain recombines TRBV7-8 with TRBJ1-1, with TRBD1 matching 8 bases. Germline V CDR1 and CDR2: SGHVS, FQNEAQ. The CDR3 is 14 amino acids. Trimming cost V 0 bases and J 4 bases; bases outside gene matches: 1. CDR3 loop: CASSLADRATEAFF. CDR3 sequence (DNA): TGTGCCAGCAGCTTAGCGGACAGGGCCACTGAAGCTTTCTTT. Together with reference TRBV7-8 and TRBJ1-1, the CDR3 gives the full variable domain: GAGVSQSPRYKVAKRGQDVALRCDPISGHVSLFWYQQALGQGPEFLTYFQNEAQLDKSGLPSDRFFAERPEGSVSTLKIQRTQQEDSAVYLCASSLADRATEAFFGQGTRLTVV.

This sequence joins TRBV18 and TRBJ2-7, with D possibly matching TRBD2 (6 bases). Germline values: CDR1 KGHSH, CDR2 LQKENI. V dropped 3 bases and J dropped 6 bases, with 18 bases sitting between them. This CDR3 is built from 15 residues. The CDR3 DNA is TGTGCCAGCTCACCGGAGGGACTTGGGATCGGCGAGCAGTACTTC. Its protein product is CASSPEGLGIGEQYF.

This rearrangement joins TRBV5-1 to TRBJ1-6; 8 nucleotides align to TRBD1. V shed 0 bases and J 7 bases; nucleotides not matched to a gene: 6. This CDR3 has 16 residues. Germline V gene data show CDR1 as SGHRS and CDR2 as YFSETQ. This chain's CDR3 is CASSLEGGQVNSPLHF. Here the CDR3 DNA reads TGCGCCAGCAGCTTGGAGGGGGGACAGGTAAATTCACCCCTCCACTTT.

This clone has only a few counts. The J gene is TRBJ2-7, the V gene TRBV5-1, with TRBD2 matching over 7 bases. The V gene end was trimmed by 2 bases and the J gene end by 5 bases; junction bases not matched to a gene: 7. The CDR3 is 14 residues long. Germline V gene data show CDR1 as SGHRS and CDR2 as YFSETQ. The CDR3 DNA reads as TGCGCCAGCAGCTTTTCCAGCGGGATCGACGAGCAGTACTTC. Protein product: CASSFSSGIDEQYF.

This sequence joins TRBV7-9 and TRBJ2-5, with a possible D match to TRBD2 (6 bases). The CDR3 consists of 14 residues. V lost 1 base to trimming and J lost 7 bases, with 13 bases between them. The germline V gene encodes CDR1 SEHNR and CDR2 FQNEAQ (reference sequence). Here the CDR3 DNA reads TGTGCCAGCAGCTTAGTCCCTAGCGTTGGGACCCAGTACTTC. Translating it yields CASSLVPSVGTQYF.

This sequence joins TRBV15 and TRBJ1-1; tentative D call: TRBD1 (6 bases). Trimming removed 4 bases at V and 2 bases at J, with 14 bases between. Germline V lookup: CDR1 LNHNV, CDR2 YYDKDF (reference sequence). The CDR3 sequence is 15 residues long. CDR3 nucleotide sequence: TGTGCCACCAGCAACCGAAGGACAGTAAACACTGAAGCTTTCTTT. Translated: CATSNRRTVNTEAFF.

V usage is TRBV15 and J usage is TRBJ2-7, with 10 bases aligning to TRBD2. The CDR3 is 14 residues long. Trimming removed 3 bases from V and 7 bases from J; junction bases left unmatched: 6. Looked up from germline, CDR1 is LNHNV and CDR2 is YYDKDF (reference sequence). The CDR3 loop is CATSSLAGAGEQYF. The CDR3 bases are TGTGCCACCAGCAGTCTAGCGGGAGCGGGGGAGCAGTACTTC.